This entry describes one TCR beta chain. TCRbeta library preparation incorporated unique molecular identifiers. In TCRdb, the PCR reads were re-called with MiXCR into one record per CDR3 protein. Altogether under 400,000 distinct CDR3 sequences are present, roughly 25% being singletons, with the ten largest covering over 9.5%. The data were obtained in a study of T-cell reconstitution after alpha-beta-depleted transplantation in children. The ends lost 0 bases at V and 5 bases at J; junction bases unmatched: 2. Germline loops: CDR1 SGHRS, CDR2 YFSETQ. CDR3 size: 17 residues. The rearrangement joins TRBV5-1 to TRBJ2-2; 15 nucleotides match TRBD2. This clonotype originated in a male patient between 10 and 17 years old who had a stem cell transplant for acute lymphoblastic leukemia, so the T cells may come from the graft donor. This specimen consisted of PBMCs, mostly from graft donor cells, obtained 180 days after TCRalphabeta/CD19-depleted stem cell transplant. The CDR3 sequence is CASSLVGLAGGTGELFF. CDR3 sequence (DNA): TGCGCCAGCAGCTTGGTGGGACTAGCGGGAGGAACCGGGGAGCTGTTTTTT.